These T cell receptor beta chains were read from a single sample in a study of radiation and T cells in renal cell carcinoma. Libraries were prepared by immunoSEQ multiplex PCR; TCRdb keeps only in-frame clonotypes and omits some of them. The sample carries about 150,000 clones, 88% recorded once. The sequenced sample was blood, obtained from a patient whose treatment included radiotherapy and nephrectomy. The receptors come from an older woman with renal cell carcinoma. The CDR3 runs from the conserved cysteine through the conserved F or W. A D gene is named only where the DNA matches it firmly. Clone size is given for some rows only: seen once, a few or many times, or a class if the clone is expanded.

v_call	j_call	d_call	clone_size	cdr3_length	cdr3_nt	cdr3_aa
TRBV11-1	TRBJ2-2	.	.	16	TGTGCCAGCAGCCCCGGAAGGGGGGGTACCGGCGGGGAGCTGTTTTTT	CASSPGRGGTGGELFF
TRBV18	TRBJ2-1	.	.	17	TGTGCCAGCTCACCAAACTCCGTCAGCCTCTCCTACAATGAGCAGTTCTTC	CASSPNSVSLSYNEQFF
TRBV5-1	TRBJ1-5	.	.	15	TGCGCCAGCAGCTTCGCAGGGGCCCTCAATCAGCCCCAGCATTTT	CASSFAGALNQPQHF
TRBV5-1	TRBJ2-3	.	.	13	TGCGCCAGCAGCTTGTGGAGAACAGATACGCAGTATTTT	CASSLWRTDTQYF
TRBV11-2	TRBJ1-1	TRBD1	.	16	TGTGCCAGCAGCTTAGACCGGACAGGAGGCAACACTGAAGCTTTCTTT	CASSLDRTGGNTEAFF
TRBV6-5	TRBJ1-6	.	.	14	TGTGCCAGCAGTTACTCGAATTTGAATTCACCCCTCCACTTT	CASSYSNLNSPLHF
TRBV6-6	TRBJ1-1	TRBD1	.	16	TGTGCCAGCAGTCCGACAGGGGGCGGATTGAACACTGAAGCTTTCTTT	CASSPTGGGLNTEAFF
TRBV9	TRBJ2-5	.	.	17	TGTGCCAGCAGCGTAGACCCCGGGGGCGCATTAGGCGAGACCCAGTACTTC	CASSVDPGGALGETQYF
TRBV5-1	TRBJ1-1	.	.	14	TGCGCCAGCAGCCTCCGGGACACAGACACTGAAGCTTTCTTT	CASSLRDTDTEAFF
TRBV19	TRBJ2-3	TRBD1	.	14	TGTGCCAGTAGCGACAGGGGGAGCACAGATACGCAGTATTTT	CASSDRGSTDTQYF
TRBV27	TRBJ1-3	.	once	14	TGTGCCAGCAGTTTCTCCGGCTCTGGAAACACCATATATTTT	CASSFSGSGNTIYF
TRBV7-9	TRBJ1-1	.	.	13	TGTGCCAGCAGCTCCGACAAGAACACTGAAGCTTTCTTT	CASSSDKNTEAFF
TRBV15	TRBJ2-7	TRBD2	few	16	TGTGCCACCAGCAAATCTAGCGGGGGAAGCTCCTACGAGCAGTACTTC	CATSKSSGGSSYEQYF
TRBV14	TRBJ2-7	.	few	11	TGTGCCAGCAGCCATTCCTCCGAGCAGTACTTC	CASSHSSEQYF
TRBV10-1	TRBJ1-2	.	.	16	TGCGCCAGCCTCCGGGACAATGAACTTCTTAACTATGGCTACACCTTC	CASLRDNELLNYGYTF
TRBV28	TRBJ1-2	.	.	15	TGTGCCAGCAGTTTCGGGGCTGGGTATAGCTATGGCCACACCTTC	CASSFGAGYSYGHTF
TRBV9	TRBJ1-1	.	.	14	TGTGCCAGCACCCTCGAGGGGGGAGACACTGAAGCTTTCTTT	CASTLEGGDTEAFF
TRBV5-4	TRBJ2-7	TRBD1	.	14	TGTGCCAGCGGACGCGGGACAGGGGCCTACGAGCAGTACTTC	CASGRGTGAYEQYF
TRBV7-8	TRBJ2-7	.	.	16	TGTGCCAGCAGCCCAGCCCGCAGGGTTTCTATCAACGAGCAGTACTTC	CASSPARRVSINEQYF
TRBV27	TRBJ1-2	.	once	14	TGTGCCAGCAGAGGATACAGGGATGTAATCGGCTACACCTTC	CASRGYRDVIGYTF
TRBV5-8	TRBJ1-2	.	.	12	TGTGCCAGCAGCTTGGTCCGCTATGGCTACACCTTC	CASSLVRYGYTF
TRBV7-2	TRBJ2-1	TRBD2	.	15	TGTGCCAGCAGCTTAAGTAGCGGGGGAGACAATGAGCAGTTCTTC	CASSLSSGGDNEQFF
TRBV27	TRBJ2-7	TRBD1	.	14	TGTGCCAGCAGTACCTCCGGGACAGGCTACGAGCAGTACTTC	CASSTSGTGYEQYF
TRBV4-3	TRBJ2-7	TRBD1	.	15	TGCGCCAGCAGCCAAGATCCGACAGGGCCCTACGAGCAGTACTTC	CASSQDPTGPYEQYF
TRBV5-4	TRBJ2-3	.	.	14	TGTGCCAGCAGCTTAATAGCCCGCACAGATACGCAGTATTTT	CASSLIARTDTQYF
TRBV19	TRBJ2-2	TRBD1	once	16	TGTGCCAGTAGTGCCCGAACCGGGACAGGGGGCAGGTCGCTGTTTTTT	CASSARTGTGGRSLFF
TRBV5-6	TRBJ1-5	.	.	13	TGTGCCAGCAGCCGACGGGAGAATCAGCCCCAGCATTTT	CASSRRENQPQHF
TRBV5-4	TRBJ2-5	.	.	12	TGTGCCAGCAGCTCGATGAGGGAGACCCAGTACTTC	CASSSMRETQYF
TRBV5-1	TRBJ1-1	.	.	13	TGCGCCAGCAGCTTGACGACTCTAGTAGAAGCTTTCTTT	CASSLTTLVEAFF
TRBV5-1	TRBJ1-5	.	.	16	TGCGCCAGCAGCTTGACGGGAGGCAAAAACAATCAGCCCCAGCATTTT	CASSLTGGKNNQPQHF
TRBV11-3	TRBJ2-3	TRBD2	.	15	TGTGCCAGCAGGCGGGGCGGGGGGTCGACAGATACGCAGTATTTT	CASRRGGGSTDTQYF
TRBV6-6	TRBJ1-2	.	.	13	TGTGCCAGCAGCCCCCCGGGGTATCGCGGCTACACCTTC	CASSPPGYRGYTF
TRBV25-1	TRBJ2-2	.	.	14	TGTGCCAGCGAAAGGGGGACTTGGACCGGGGAGCTGTTTTTT	CASERGTWTGELFF
TRBV27	TRBJ1-2	TRBD1	.	13	TGTGCCAGCAGTTTATCCGGGACAGTGGGCTACACCTTC	CASSLSGTVGYTF
TRBV6-1	TRBJ2-3	.	.	12	TGTGCCAGCAGTGAAGCCCTGGATACGCAGTATTTT	CASSEALDTQYF
TRBV5-4	TRBJ1-2	.	.	14	TGTGCCAGCAGCTTGCGGCGTCCCCCCTATGGCTACACCTTC	CASSLRRPPYGYTF
TRBV9	TRBJ1-2	TRBD1	.	14	TGTGCCAGCAGCGCGACAGGGAATTTTGCTGGCTACACCTTC	CASSATGNFAGYTF
TRBV28	TRBJ1-2	TRBD1	.	15	TGTGCCAGCAGCTTCCCCGCCGGGACAGGGTTTGGCTACACCTTC	CASSFPAGTGFGYTF
TRBV5-1	TRBJ1-6	TRBD1	.	14	TGCGCCAGCAGACAAGGGACAGAACATTCACCCCTCCACTTT	CASRQGTEHSPLHF
TRBV18	TRBJ2-3	.	.	12	TGTGCCAGCTCTTCGCGCACAGATACGCAGTATTTT	CASSSRTDTQYF
TRBV7-2	TRBJ2-6	.	few	15	TGTGCCAGCAGCTTAGCGAGGGCTGGGGCCAACGTCCTGACTTTC	CASSLARAGANVLTF
TRBV19	TRBJ2-6	TRBD1	.	18	TGTGCCAGCCTTCAGGGGCGGAACAGGGGTGGTGGGGCCAACGTCCTGACTTTC	CASLQGRNRGGGANVLTF
TRBV19	TRBJ2-5	.	.	14	TGTGCCAGTAGTATAGGGGGGGACAGACAGACCCAGTACTTC	CASSIGGDRQTQYF
TRBV5-6	TRBJ2-3	TRBD1	.	18	TGTGCCAGCAGCTCGAACGGCAGGACAGGGGAGGTGGAAGATACGCAGTATTTT	CASSSNGRTGEVEDTQYF
TRBV5-1	TRBJ2-5	.	once	16	TGCGCCAGCAGCTTGGAAGGGGGGGCGTACCAAGAGACCCAGTACTTC	CASSLEGGAYQETQYF
TRBV4-1	TRBJ1-2	.	.	16	TGCGCCAGCAGCCAAGTATTGTCAGCGACTAACTATGGCTACACCTTC	CASSQVLSATNYGYTF
TRBV15	TRBJ1-2	.	once	14	TGTGCCACCAGCAGAGGGTCAGGGCTCTATGGCTACACCTTC	CATSRGSGLYGYTF
TRBV2	TRBJ1-1	TRBD1	few	14	TGTGCCAGCAGTCGATCCTCAGGGGGGACTGAAGCTTTCTTT	CASSRSSGGTEAFF
TRBV18	TRBJ1-3	.	.	14	TGTGCCAGCTCACCCATGGCACAGGGAAACACCATATATTTT	CASSPMAQGNTIYF
TRBV13	TRBJ2-7	.	.	12	TGTGCCAGCAAACGGGGAGCTGGGGAGCAGTACTTC	CASKRGAGEQYF
TRBV2	TRBJ2-7	TRBD2	.	16	TGTGCCAGCAGTGTGAAAAGGACTAGCGGGGGCCACGAGCAGTACTTC	CASSVKRTSGGHEQYF
TRBV9	TRBJ2-3	TRBD1	once	16	TGTGCCAGCAGCGCCAGACAGGGCTCCAGCACAGATACGCAGTATTTT	CASSARQGSSTDTQYF
TRBV5-1	TRBJ2-6	.	.	17	TGCGCCAGCAGCTTAAGCGCTCTGCCCTCTGGGGCCAACGTCCTGACTTTC	CASSLSALPSGANVLTF
TRBV27	TRBJ2-7	TRBD1	.	14	TGTGCCAGCCGCCGACAGGGTGGATCCTACGAGCAGTACTTC	CASRRQGGSYEQYF
TRBV10-3	TRBJ1-2	.	.	15	TGTGCCATCAGCTCCGGGACGTCCAGGGGATATGGCTACACCTTC	CAISSGTSRGYGYTF